Presented here are 28 T cell receptor beta chains from one specimen sequenced in a study of vaccination and CD4 T cells after COVID-19. Treatment described: roughly 10-day PBMC culture with coronavirus spike peptide pools or control peptides (ViraFEST assay). Antigens of these TCRs are unknown. The Oncomine TCR Beta short-read assay was applied to DNA of cultured CD4+ T cells. From the PCR reads, TCRdb called clonotypes with MiXCR, one entry per CDR3 protein. This sample carries 22,000 or so distinct CDR3 sequences, nearly 55% of them seen once, and the ten largest clones take 5.5% to 7%. Sample: CD4+ T cells from blood, cultured in vitro. The receptors come from a human donor who had recovered from COVID-19.

The chain employs TRBV11-3 and TRBJ2-2; TRBD1 is a possible D gene (6 bases). CDR1 is SGHNT, CDR2 YENEEA, per germline. CDR3 length: 15 residues. V was pared by 3 bases and J by 2 bases, with 10 bases between. In DNA, the CDR3 is TGTGCCAGCAGCTTCGGACAGAGCAACACCGGGGAGCTGTTTTTT. Amino acids: CASSFGQSNTGELFF. Complete variable domain (other parts from reference TRBV11-3 and TRBJ2-2): EAGVVQSPRYKIIEKKQPVAFWCNPISGHNTLYWYLQNLGQGPELLIRYENEEAVDDSQLPKDRFSAERLKGVDSTLKIQPAELGDSAVYLCASSFGQSNTGELFFGEGSRLTVL.

The chain has TRBV20-1 and TRBJ1-5; D possibly corresponds to TRBD1 (6 bases). The CDR3 loop spans 14 amino acids. Trimming cost V 5 bases and J 7 bases, with 18 bases left between them. CDR1 DFQATT and CDR2 SNEGSKA come from the germline V gene (reference sequence). Here the CDR3 DNA reads TGCAGTGCTTCTGGACAGAATCTCGGGCAGCCCCAGCATTTT. It yields the protein CSASGQNLGQPQHF.

V is TRBV5-1 and J is TRBJ2-1; unclear D gene. The ends were cut back, 2 bases at V and 9 bases at J, with 12 bases in the middle. The CDR3 runs 13 residues. Germline V gene lookup returns CDR1 SGHRS and CDR2 YFSETQ. CDR3 residues: CASSLESPTEQFF. The CDR3 DNA reads as TGCGCCAGCAGCTTAGAATCCCCTACTGAGCAGTTCTTC.

This clonotype was recorded only once. V is TRBV11-2 and J is TRBJ1-1, with D maybe TRBD1 (5 bases). V was shortened by 1 base and J by 6 bases, with 12 bases between the two germline ends. Germline loops: CDR1 SGHAT, CDR2 FQNNGV. CDR3 length equals 14 residues. The DNA for the CDR3 is TGTGCCAGCAGCTTAGCTGGGGGTTGGGCTGAAGCTTTCTTT. As protein: CASSLAGGWAEAFF.

The rearrangement joins TRBV20-1 to TRBJ2-1; 9 bases agree with TRBD2. The length of the CDR3 is 17 residues. Looked up from germline, CDR1 is DFQATT and CDR2 is SNEGSKA (reference sequence). The V gene end was trimmed by 4 bases and the J gene end by 1 base; junction bases not matched to a gene: 11. This chain's CDR3 is CSATLLYSGSSYNEQFF. CDR3 DNA sequence: TGCAGTGCTACGCTGCTTTATAGCGGGAGTTCCTACAATGAGCAGTTCTTC.

The chain carries TRBV30 and TRBJ2-3; 11 bases agree with TRBD2. Germline-derived CDR1 and CDR2 are GTSNPN and SVGIG (reference sequence). The CDR3 totals 15 residues. Losses at the gene ends were 1 base for V and 4 bases for J; bases not matched to a gene: 4. CDR3 DNA: TGTGCCTGGAGTGCTAGCGGGAGGTACCCAGATACGCAGTATTTT. The encoded protein is CAWSASGRYPDTQYF.

This rearrangement joins TRBV6-5 to TRBJ1-5, with 8 bases that match TRBD1. CDR1 is MNHEY, CDR2 SVGAGI, per germline. V shed 0 bases and J 6 bases; nucleotides not matched to a gene: 13. CDR3 size: 18 residues. CDR3 region: CASSYSPNRQGAIQPQHF. In DNA, the CDR3 is TGTGCCAGCAGTTACTCTCCCAATCGTCAGGGGGCGATTCAGCCCCAGCATTTT.

The rearrangement links TRBV3-1 to TRBJ2-5; D uncertain. Germline assignment: CDR1 LGHDT and CDR2 YNNKEL (reference sequence). V shed 3 bases and J shed 3 bases, with 5 bases lying between them. The CDR3 runs to 12 residues. Here the CDR3 DNA reads TGTGCCAGCAGCCACCCGGAAGAGACCCAGTACTTC. It encodes CASSHPEETQYF.

CDR3 sequence: CASSPQGGTSGVNEQFF. Written as DNA, the CDR3 is TGTGCCAGCAGCCCCCAAGGGGGGACTAGCGGTGTCAATGAGCAGTTCTTC. The rearrangement links TRBV11-2 to TRBJ2-1; TRBD2 matches 11 bases. Germline V gene sequence: CDR1 SGHAT, CDR2 FQNNGV. Trimming took 5 bases from V and 6 from J; bases not matched to a gene: 12. This CDR3 region has 17 residues.

V usage is TRBV2 and J usage is TRBJ1-2; D uncertain. This CDR3 has 13 residues. Germline CDR1 and CDR2: SNHLY and FYNNEI. Trimming shortened V by 2 bases and J by 11 bases, and 15 bases separated the two germline ends. The CDR3, as DNA: TGTGCCAGCAGTGAAATGTACGGGTCCCCTTACACCTTC. The encoded protein is CASSEMYGSPYTF.

The chain is built from TRBV7-9 and TRBJ1-2, with D perhaps matching TRBD1 (5 bases). This CDR3 region has 15 residues. Trimming removed 4 bases from V and 3 bases from J, with 15 bases in between. Germline V gene sequence: CDR1 SEHNR, CDR2 FQNEAQ (reference sequence). Here the CDR3 DNA reads TGTGCCAGCAGCTCCCGGTTCGGGACGGACTATGGCTACACCTTC. It specifies CASSSRFGTDYGYTF.

V and J are TRBV12-3 or TRBV12-4 and TRBJ2-7; the D gene is possibly TRBD2 (5 bases). Trimming took 5 bases from V and 2 from J, leaving 19 bases between them. The CDR3 is 16 residues long. The CDR3 is CASSPHSGELAYEQYF. CDR3 coding DNA: TGTGCCAGCAGTCCCCACTCCGGGGAGTTAGCCTACGAGCAGTACTTC.

There are a few counts of this clonotype. The chain couples TRBV28 to TRBJ1-5, with D maybe TRBD1 (5 bases). This CDR3 comprises 14 residues. Per the germline V gene, CDR1 is MDHEN and CDR2 is SYDVKM. V dropped 5 bases and J dropped 4 bases, with 12 bases sitting between them. Here the CDR3 reads CASSHGGGNQPQHF. The CDR3 DNA reads as TGTGCCAGCAGTCACGGCGGGGGTAATCAGCCCCAGCATTTT. Together with reference TRBV28 and TRBJ1-5, the CDR3 gives the full variable domain: DVKVTQSSRYLVKRTGEKVFLECVQDMDHENMFWYRQDPGLGLRLIYFSYDVKMKEKGDIPEGYSVSREKKERFSLILESASTNQTSMYLCASSHGGGNQPQHFGDGTRLSIL.

The genes are TRBV19 and TRBJ1-2; D not resolved. The CDR3 has 14 amino acids. Trimming took off 0 bases at V and 7 bases at J, with 12 bases between the two ends. Germline CDR1 is LNHDA and CDR2 is SQIVND (reference sequence). The CDR3 bases are TGTGCCAGTAGTATAGAAAACCCCTCCGGTGGCTACACCTTC. Its translation is CASSIENPSGGYTF.

This chain links TRBV11-2 with TRBJ2-7; D might be TRBD1 or TRBD2, each matching 5 bases. Per germline, CDR1 SGHAT and CDR2 FQNNGV. This CDR3 has 14 amino acids. Trimming cost V 5 bases and J 3 bases, with 14 bases left between them. This CDR3 reads CASSGDTRGYEQYF. The CDR3 DNA reads TGTGCCAGCAGCGGTGACACGAGGGGCTACGAGCAGTACTTC.

This chain uses TRBV7-2 with TRBJ1-2, with a weak D call TRBD1 (5 bases). The CDR3 spans 14 residues. Germline CDR1 and CDR2: SGHTA and FQGNSA. V was pared by 3 bases and J by 9 bases, with 17 bases between. CDR3 in amino acids: CASSLGELGYSYTF. Here the CDR3 DNA reads TGTGCCAGCAGCTTGGGGGAGCTGGGTTACAGCTACACCTTC. The variable domain in full, with the rest retrieved from reference TRBV7-2 and TRBJ1-2, is GAGVSQSPSNKVTEKGKDVELRCDPISGHTALYWYRQSLGQGLEFLIYFQGNSAPDKSGLPSDRFSAERTGGSVSTLTIQRTQQEDSAVYLCASSLGELGYSYTFGSGTRLTVV.

The chain joins TRBV2 to TRBJ1-1; 7 bases are shared with TRBD1. Germline V gene sequence: CDR1 SNHLY, CDR2 FYNNEI. After removal of 8 bases from V and 1 base from J, the junction contained 7 bases not matched to a gene. The CDR3 is 14 amino acids. This chain's CDR3 is CASLRGLSNTEAFF. In DNA, the CDR3 is TGTGCCAGCCTAAGGGGGCTCTCGAACACTGAAGCTTTCTTT.

The chain couples TRBV30 to TRBJ1-1; D unclear. The V gene lost 4 bases and the J gene lost 1 base, with 10 bases spanning the gap. The CDR3 is 13 amino acids. Germline values: CDR1 GTSNPN, CDR2 SVGIG (reference sequence). CDR3 in DNA: TGTGCCTGGAACCAGAAGGGGAACACTGAAGCTTTCTTT. It yields the protein CAWNQKGNTEAFF.

The chain joins TRBV18 to TRBJ1-6; 7 bases line up with TRBD1. The ends lost 2 bases at V and 7 bases at J; junction bases unmatched: 8. This CDR3 contains 16 residues. From germline, CDR1 is KGHSH and CDR2 LQKENI. The CDR3: CASSPGSGQSNSPLHF. The CDR3, as DNA: TGTGCCAGCTCACCAGGCTCGGGACAGTCAAATTCACCCCTCCACTTT.

The J gene is TRBJ1-2, the V gene TRBV28; D is possibly TRBD1 (6 bases). CDR1 and CDR2 from the germline V gene are MDHEN and SYDVKM. CDR3 size: 16 residues. The V end was cut by 5 bases, the J end by 4 bases, with 20 bases between. Here the CDR3 reads CASSTTRTARPYGYTF. For the CDR3, the DNA is TGTGCCAGCAGTACAACGAGGACAGCCCGACCCTATGGCTACACCTTC.

The CDR3 nucleotides read TGCAGTGCTAGAGATCTCAATAGGGCAGGGACGGAGACCCAGTACTTC. Translating it yields CSARDLNRAGTETQYF. The rearrangement joins TRBV20-1 to TRBJ2-5; D is perhaps TRBD1 or TRBD2 (5 bases each). In germline, CDR1 is DFQATT, CDR2 SNEGSKA (reference sequence). The CDR3 sequence is 16 residues long. Trimming shortened V by 0 bases and J by 5 bases, and 19 bases separated the two germline ends.

This clonotype has only one observation. This chain connects TRBV18 to TRBJ2-3; tentative D call: TRBD1 (6 bases). The CDR3 totals 13 residues. In germline, CDR1 is KGHSH, CDR2 LQKENI. The V gene lost 5 bases and the J gene lost 3 bases, with 9 bases spanning the gap. CDR3 loop: CASSFGTTDTQYF. The CDR3 DNA sequence: TGTGCCAGCTCATTCGGGACAACAGATACGCAGTATTTT.

The CDR3 DNA follows: TGTGCCAGCAGTGATGAGGATAACTATGGCTACACCTTC. The encoded protein is CASSDEDNYGYTF. The rearrangement uses TRBV2 and TRBJ1-2; D unclear. This CDR3 contains 13 residues. V was cut by 3 bases and J by 1 base, with 6 bases left in between. Germline CDR1 is SNHLY and CDR2 is FYNNEI.

The chain joins TRBV6-2 or TRBV6-3 to TRBJ2-2; 14 bases fit TRBD2. This CDR3 has 17 residues. Germline V gene lookup returns CDR1 MNHEY and CDR2 SVGEGT. With V trimmed by 6 bases and J by 8 bases, 11 bases remained unmatched. CDR3 nucleotides: TGTGCCAGCAGCTCCTTAGGACTAGCGGGAGGCCGGGGGGAGCTGTTTTTT. It encodes CASSSLGLAGGRGELFF.

The chain carries TRBV7-3 and TRBJ2-3; no firm D call. Per the germline V gene, CDR1 is SGHTA and CDR2 is FQGTGA. The germline V and J ends were trimmed by 2 bases and 0 bases, with 6 bases remaining between them. The CDR3 sequence is 14 residues long. The CDR3 DNA reads as TGTGCCAGCAGCTTATATGCCAGCACAGATACGCAGTATTTT. Amino acid sequence: CASSLYASTDTQYF.

This sequence joins TRBV2 and TRBJ1-5, with 7 bases that match TRBD1. The junction had 5 bases not matched to a gene; V was cut back by 3 bases and J by 3 bases. Germline CDR1 is SNHLY and CDR2 is FYNNEI. CDR3 length: 15 amino acids. CDR3 region: CASSDRTGPNQPQHF. The DNA for the CDR3 is TGTGCCAGCAGTGACCGGACAGGCCCCAATCAGCCCCAGCATTTT.

This clonotype turned up a few times. The V and J genes are TRBV19 and TRBJ2-2; TRBD1 matches at 10 bases. This CDR3 contains 15 residues. CDR1 and CDR2 from the germline V gene are LNHDA and SQIVND (reference sequence). V trimming: 5 bases; J trimming: 5 bases; junction bases outside the gene matches: 5. As DNA, the CDR3 is TGTGCCAGTAGTCCACGACAGGGGGCGACCGGGGAGCTGTTTTTT. It yields the protein CASSPRQGATGELFF.

J is TRBJ1-5 and V is TRBV7-8; a possible D gene is TRBD1 (5 bases). Germline loops: CDR1 SGHVS, CDR2 FQNEAQ. The ends were cut back, 2 bases at V and 2 bases at J, with 22 bases in the middle. This CDR3 has 19 residues. CDR3 bases: TGTGCCAGCAGCTTAAATATGTGGCAGGGAAGAAGTGGCAATCAGCCCCAGCATTTT. This encodes CASSLNMWQGRSGNQPQHF.